The rows below give T cell receptor beta chains drawn from one sample of a study of technical replicates of blood from a few donors. Produced via immunoSEQ multiplex PCR; TCRdb's table is partial and in-frame only. The sample records roughly 9,900 clones, roughly 94% being singletons. Specimen: PBMCs. These receptors were obtained from a human donor in good health. Each CDR3 is given with its conserved first and last residue. The order of the fields is clone size, J gene, D gene, V gene, CDR3 protein, CDR3 DNA. A D gene is named only where the DNA matches it firmly. Size tells how often a clone was seen (once, few, many) or the class of an expanded clone, and some rows leave it out.

NA TRBJ2-7 TRBD1 TRBV4-1 CASSLDRPYEQYF TGCGCCAGCAGCCTGGACAGGCCCTACGAGCAGTACTTC
NA TRBJ1-2 TRBD1 TRBV27 CASRPYKIAATGVAYGYTF TGTGCCAGCAGGCCATATAAAATCGCCGCGACAGGGGTTGCCTATGGCTACACCTTC
NA TRBJ1-2 TRBD1 TRBV5-1 CASSLEQGSDGYTF TGCGCCAGCAGCTTGGAACAGGGGTCGGATGGCTACACCTTC
NA TRBJ1-1 NA TRBV5-1 CASSFGLDWYSKIENTEAFF TGCGCCAGCAGCTTTGGGTTGGACTGGTATTCGAAAATAGAGAACACTGAAGCTTTCTTT
NA TRBJ2-2 NA TRBV7-9 CASSRAENTGELFF TGTGCCAGCAGTCGCGCTGAAAACACCGGGGAGCTGTTTTTT
NA TRBJ2-3 TRBD1 TRBV7-2 CASSRSRTGVSTDTQYF TGTGCCAGCAGCCGATCCAGGACAGGGGTCTCCACAGATACGCAGTATTTT
NA TRBJ1-1 TRBD1 TRBV6-6 CASSPLGQSNTEAFF TGTGCCAGCAGTCCCCTGGGACAGTCGAACACTGAAGCTTTCTTT
NA TRBJ1-4 TRBD1 TRBV27 CASSLQGPGTGIIAKLFF TGTGCCAGCAGTTTACAGGGTCCCGGGACAGGGATCATCGCAAAACTGTTTTTT
few TRBJ1-1 TRBD1 TRBV7-9 CASSFTGDTEAFF TGTGCCAGCAGCTTCACAGGGGACACTGAAGCTTTCTTT
NA TRBJ1-1 NA TRBV18 CASSLNRDTEAFF TGTGCCAGCTCACTGAACAGGGACACTGAAGCTTTCTTT
NA TRBJ2-1 TRBD2 TRBV19 CASSIHAGATYNEQFF TGTGCCAGTAGTATCCATGCGGGAGCAACCTACAATGAGCAGTTCTTC
NA TRBJ2-7 NA TRBV7-9 CASSKAGLSEQYF TGTGCCAGCTCCAAAGCGGGCCTTAGTGAGCAGTACTTC
NA TRBJ1-5 TRBD1 TRBV28 CASSRGQVNQPQHF TGTGCCAGCAGTAGGGGACAGGTTAATCAGCCCCAGCATTTT
NA TRBJ2-2 NA TRBV5-1 CASSFNTNTGELFF TGCGCCAGCAGCTTTAATACGAACACCGGGGAGCTGTTTTTT
once TRBJ1-2 TRBD1 TRBV2 CASSQAFRTGGGYTF TGTGCCAGCAGTCAAGCCTTTCGGACAGGAGGCGGCTACACCTTC
NA TRBJ2-3 NA TRBV5-1 CASSIVGDTQYF TGCGCCAGCAGCATAGTCGGGGATACGCAGTATTTT
NA TRBJ2-1 TRBD1 TRBV12-5 CASGLVQGTANEQFF TGTGCTAGTGGTTTGGTACAAGGGACAGCCAATGAGCAGTTCTTC
NA TRBJ2-7 NA TRBV7-2 CASSPATGYEQYF TGTGCCAGCAGCCCGGCCACGGGCTACGAGCAGTACTTC
NA TRBJ1-1 NA TRBV27 CASSTFPNTEAFF TGTGCCAGCAGTACTTTCCCGAACACTGAAGCTTTCTTT
NA TRBJ1-4 NA TRBV9 CASSVDLRGEKLFF TGTGCCAGCAGCGTAGACCTCCGAGGAGAAAAACTGTTTTTT
NA TRBJ2-2 NA TRBV30 CAWRTRDLRTGELFF TGTGCCTGGAGGACTAGGGACCTGCGGACCGGGGAGCTGTTTTTT
NA TRBJ2-3 TRBD1 TRBV5-1 CASSSQPTGASTDTQYF TGCGCCAGCAGCTCACAGCCGACAGGGGCTAGCACAGATACGCAGTATTTT
NA TRBJ2-7 NA TRBV20-1 CSAYRDEQYF TGCAGTGCCTACCGGGACGAGCAGTACTTC
NA TRBJ2-6 NA TRBV6-4 CASSPDSSSGANVLTF TGTGCCAGCAGCCCCGACAGTTCCTCTGGGGCCAACGTCCTGACTTTC
NA TRBJ1-3 NA TRBV28 CAFREGNTIYF TGTGCCTTTAGGGAGGGAAACACCATATATTTT
once TRBJ1-4 NA TRBV19 CASSGSDSPTNEKLFF TGTGCCAGTAGTGGGTCGGACTCACCAACTAATGAAAAACTGTTTTTT
NA TRBJ2-7 NA TRBV11-2 CASSGRGEGNEQYF TGTGCCAGCAGCGGCAGGGGAGAGGGAAACGAGCAGTACTTC
NA TRBJ2-7 NA TRBV9 CASSVRSLGLTFGEQYF TGTGCCAGCAGCGTAAGGTCCCTTGGACTAACGTTTGGGGAGCAGTACTTC
NA TRBJ2-7 NA TRBV13 CASSPRDRGTYEQYF TGTGCCAGCAGCCCCCGGGACCGGGGGACCTACGAGCAGTACTTC
NA TRBJ2-2 NA TRBV25-1 CASSEYSTGELFF TGTGCCAGCAGTGAGTACAGTACCGGGGAGCTGTTTTTT
NA TRBJ1-3 NA TRBV6-1 CASSVELYSGNTIYF TGTGCCAGCAGTGTTGAGCTTTACTCTGGAAACACCATATATTTT
NA TRBJ2-3 TRBD2 TRBV2 CASSEEVAGADTQYF TGTGCCAGCAGTGAGGAAGTAGCGGGAGCGGATACGCAGTATTTT
NA TRBJ2-7 TRBD2 TRBV25-1 CASSDGAGPSYEQYF TGTGCCAGCAGTGACGGAGCGGGACCCTCCTACGAGCAGTACTTC
once TRBJ2-1 NA TRBV5-1 CASSLIGGSNNEQFF TGCGCCAGCAGCTTGATAGGCGGGTCTAACAATGAGCAGTTCTTC
NA TRBJ2-7 NA TRBV6-5 CASSRTERSYEQYF TGTGCCAGCAGTCGGACAGAGCGCTCCTACGAGCAGTACTTC
NA TRBJ1-5 TRBD1 TRBV27 CASSLSGQGVHNQPQHF TGTGCCAGCAGTTTATCGGGACAGGGGGTGCACAATCAGCCCCAGCATTTT
NA TRBJ2-1 NA TRBV7-2 CASSWMSGTNSYNEQFF TGTGCCAGCAGCTGGATGTCGGGGACAAACTCCTACAATGAGCAGTTCTTC
NA TRBJ2-7 TRBD1 TRBV18 CASSGSQGAGEQYF TGTGCCAGCTCAGGGTCCCAGGGGGCAGGGGAGCAGTACTTC
once TRBJ1-2 NA TRBV7-6 CASSSSSNYGYTF TGTGCCAGCAGCTCGTCCTCTAACTATGGCTACACCTTC
once TRBJ2-1 NA TRBV2 CASSEGGASYNEQFF TGTGCCAGCAGTGAGGGCGGGGCCTCCTACAATGAGCAGTTCTTC
NA TRBJ1-5 NA TRBV6-1 CASSEGRIGNQPQHF TGTGCCAGCAGTGAAGGGAGGATCGGCAATCAGCCCCAGCATTTT
NA TRBJ1-5 TRBD1 TRBV27 CASSFRRGPLSQPQHF TGTGCCAGCAGTTTTAGAAGGGGGCCTTTGAGCCAGCCCCAGCATTTT
NA TRBJ1-2 TRBD1 TRBV18 CASSRGQGDYGYTF TGTGCCAGCTCACGGGGACAGGGGGACTATGGCTACACCTTC
NA TRBJ1-1 NA TRBV20-1 CSSADTEAFF TGCTCGTCGGCGGACACTGAAGCTTTCTTT
NA TRBJ2-7 TRBD2 TRBV27 CASRLAGSDEQYF TGTGCCAGCAGGTTAGCGGGATCGGACGAGCAGTACTTC
NA TRBJ2-2 TRBD1 TRBV30 CAWSVLGQGSGELFF TGTGCCTGGAGTGTACTAGGACAGGGTAGCGGGGAGCTGTTTTTT
NA TRBJ2-1 TRBD1 TRBV19 CASRQGALGSYNEQFF TGTGCCAGTAGACAGGGGGCCCTTGGATCCTACAATGAGCAGTTCTTC
NA TRBJ2-3 NA TRBV25-1 CASTESTYTDTQYF TGTGCCAGCACTGAAAGTACTTACACAGATACGCAGTATTTT
NA TRBJ1-1 NA TRBV6-5 CASSWGRSNTEAFF TGTGCCAGCAGTTGGGGCAGGTCAAACACTGAAGCTTTCTTT
NA TRBJ1-1 NA TRBV5-1 CASRVGQNTEAFF TGCGCCAGCAGAGTGGGGCAGAACACTGAAGCTTTCTTT
NA TRBJ2-4 NA TRBV5-1 CASSFTTGNNIQYF TGCGCCAGCAGCTTTACGACAGGAAACAACATTCAGTACTTC
once TRBJ2-1 NA TRBV6-1 CASSEAGAGAFYNEQFF TGTGCCAGCAGTGAAGCGGGGGCCGGCGCCTTCTACAATGAGCAGTTCTTC
NA TRBJ2-2 TRBD2 TRBV6-4 CASSPLAGDHGELFF TGTGCCAGCAGTCCACTAGCGGGAGATCACGGGGAGCTGTTTTTT
NA TRBJ2-5 NA TRBV27 CASKLLTGEGETQYF TGTGCCAGCAAGCTCTTGACAGGAGAGGGGGAGACCCAGTACTTC
NA TRBJ2-1 TRBD2 TRBV15 CATSLTSTSGSNEQFF TGTGCCACCAGCCTAACCTCGACTAGCGGATCCAATGAGCAGTTCTTC
NA TRBJ2-2 TRBD2 TRBV9 CASSVVPSGSATGELFF TGTGCCAGCAGCGTAGTTCCTAGCGGGAGCGCGACCGGGGAGCTGTTTTTT
NA TRBJ2-1 NA TRBV7-9 CASSLDSAAGRLDYNEQFF TGTGCCAGCAGCTTAGATTCAGCGGCGGGGCGGCTAGACTACAATGAGCAGTTCTTC